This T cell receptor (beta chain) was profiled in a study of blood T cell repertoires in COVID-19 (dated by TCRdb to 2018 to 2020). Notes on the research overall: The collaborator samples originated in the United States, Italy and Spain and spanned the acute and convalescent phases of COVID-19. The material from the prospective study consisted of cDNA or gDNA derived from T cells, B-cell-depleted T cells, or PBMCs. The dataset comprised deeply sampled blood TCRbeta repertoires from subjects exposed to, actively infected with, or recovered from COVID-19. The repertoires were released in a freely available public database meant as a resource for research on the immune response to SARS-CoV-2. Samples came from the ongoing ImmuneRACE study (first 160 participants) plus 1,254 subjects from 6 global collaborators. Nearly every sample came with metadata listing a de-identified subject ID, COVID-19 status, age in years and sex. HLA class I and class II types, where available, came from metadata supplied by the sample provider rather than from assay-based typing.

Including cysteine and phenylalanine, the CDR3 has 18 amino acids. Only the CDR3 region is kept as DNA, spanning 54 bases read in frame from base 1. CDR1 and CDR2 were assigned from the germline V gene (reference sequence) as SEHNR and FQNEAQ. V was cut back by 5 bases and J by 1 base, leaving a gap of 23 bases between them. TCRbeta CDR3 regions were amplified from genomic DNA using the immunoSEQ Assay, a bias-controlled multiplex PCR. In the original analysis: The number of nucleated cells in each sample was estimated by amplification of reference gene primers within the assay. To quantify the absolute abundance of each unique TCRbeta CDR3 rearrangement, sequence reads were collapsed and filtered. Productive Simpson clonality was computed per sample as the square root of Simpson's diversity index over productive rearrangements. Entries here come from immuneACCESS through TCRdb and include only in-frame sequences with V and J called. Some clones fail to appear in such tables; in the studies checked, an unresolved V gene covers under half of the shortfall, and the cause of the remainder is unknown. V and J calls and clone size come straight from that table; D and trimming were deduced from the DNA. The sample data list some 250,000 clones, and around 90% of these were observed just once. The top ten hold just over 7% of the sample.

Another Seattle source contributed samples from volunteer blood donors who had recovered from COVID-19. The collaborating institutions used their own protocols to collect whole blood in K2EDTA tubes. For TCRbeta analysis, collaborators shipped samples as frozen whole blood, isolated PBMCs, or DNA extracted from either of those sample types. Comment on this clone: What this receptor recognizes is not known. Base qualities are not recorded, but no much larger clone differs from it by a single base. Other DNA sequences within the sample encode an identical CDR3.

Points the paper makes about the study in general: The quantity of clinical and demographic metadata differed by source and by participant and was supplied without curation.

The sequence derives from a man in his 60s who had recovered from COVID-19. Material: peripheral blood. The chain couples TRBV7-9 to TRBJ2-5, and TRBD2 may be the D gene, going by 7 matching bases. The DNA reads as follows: TGTGCCAGCAGCCCCGGGGTATTTGGGGGGGCAAGCCAAGAGACCCAGTACTTC. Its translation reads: CASSPGVFGGASQETQYF.